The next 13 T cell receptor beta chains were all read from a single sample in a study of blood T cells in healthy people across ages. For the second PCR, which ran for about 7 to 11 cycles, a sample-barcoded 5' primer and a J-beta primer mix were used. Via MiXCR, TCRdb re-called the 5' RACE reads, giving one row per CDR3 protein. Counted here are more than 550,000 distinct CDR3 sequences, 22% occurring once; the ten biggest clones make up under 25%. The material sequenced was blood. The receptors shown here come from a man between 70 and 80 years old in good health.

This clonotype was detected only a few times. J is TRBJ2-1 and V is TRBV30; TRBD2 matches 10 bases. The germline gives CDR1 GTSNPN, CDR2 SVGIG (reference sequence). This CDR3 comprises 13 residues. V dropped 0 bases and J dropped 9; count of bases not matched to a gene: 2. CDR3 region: CAWSVLAGAEQFF. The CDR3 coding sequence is TGTGCCTGGAGTGTGCTAGCGGGAGCTGAGCAGTTCTTC.

The CDR3 coding sequence is TGCGCCAGCAGCTCCTCGGGTCAGCGGACCCGGGATACGCAGTATTTT. This encodes CASSSSGQRTRDTQYF. The chain links TRBV5-1 to TRBJ2-3, with D maybe TRBD2 (5 bases). Germline CDR1 SGHRS, CDR2 YFSETQ. V lost 3 bases and J 6 bases, leaving 20 bases between the germline ends. This CDR3 has 16 residues.

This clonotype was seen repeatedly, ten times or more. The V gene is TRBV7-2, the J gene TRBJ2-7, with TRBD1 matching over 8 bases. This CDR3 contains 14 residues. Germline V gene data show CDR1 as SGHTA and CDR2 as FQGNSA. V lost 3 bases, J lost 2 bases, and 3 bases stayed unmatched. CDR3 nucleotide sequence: TGTGCCAGCAGCTTTTCGGACAGGGCCTACGAGCAGTACTTC. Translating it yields CASSFSDRAYEQYF.

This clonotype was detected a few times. In nucleotides, the CDR3 is TGTGCCAGCGGTTACAGTAACTATGGCTACACCTTC. Encoded protein: CASGYSNYGYTF. V is TRBV27 and J is TRBJ1-2; no reliable D call. Trimming pared 8 bases from V and 1 base from J, leaving 8 bases between. Germline loops: CDR1 MNHEY, CDR2 SMNVEV (reference sequence). The CDR3 is 12 residues long.

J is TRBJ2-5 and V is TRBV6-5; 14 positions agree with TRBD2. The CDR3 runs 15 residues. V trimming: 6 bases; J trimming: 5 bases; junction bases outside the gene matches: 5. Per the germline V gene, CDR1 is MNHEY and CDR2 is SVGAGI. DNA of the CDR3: TGTGCCAGCAGAAGGGGACTAGCGGGAGTGGAGACCCAGTACTTC. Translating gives CASRRGLAGVETQYF.

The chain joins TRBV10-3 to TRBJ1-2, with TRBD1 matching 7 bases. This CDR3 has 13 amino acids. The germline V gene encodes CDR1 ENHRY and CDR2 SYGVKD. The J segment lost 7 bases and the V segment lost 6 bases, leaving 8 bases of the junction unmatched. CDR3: CAISPDRVSGYTF. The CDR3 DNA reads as TGTGCCATCAGCCCCGACAGGGTGTCTGGCTACACCTTC.

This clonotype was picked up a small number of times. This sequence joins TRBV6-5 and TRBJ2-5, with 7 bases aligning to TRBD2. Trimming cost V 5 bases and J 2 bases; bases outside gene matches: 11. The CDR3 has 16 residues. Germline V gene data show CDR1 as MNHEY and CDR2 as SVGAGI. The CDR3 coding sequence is TGTGCCAGCAGTCGGGCCGGGACTACAACACAAGAGACCCAGTACTTC. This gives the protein CASSRAGTTTQETQYF.

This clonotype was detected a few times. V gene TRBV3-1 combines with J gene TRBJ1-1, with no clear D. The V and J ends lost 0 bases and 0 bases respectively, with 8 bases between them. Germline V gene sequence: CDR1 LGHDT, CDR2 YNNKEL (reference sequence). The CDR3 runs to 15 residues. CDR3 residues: CASSQDVPVNTEAFF. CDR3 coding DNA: TGTGCCAGCAGCCAAGACGTACCTGTGAACACTGAAGCTTTCTTT. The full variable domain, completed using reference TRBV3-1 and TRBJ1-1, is DTAVSQTPKYLVTQMGNDKSIKCEQNLGHDTMYWYKQDSKKFLKIMFSYNNKELIINETVPNRFSPKSPDKAHLNLHINSLELGDSAVYFCASSQDVPVNTEAFFGQGTRLTVV.

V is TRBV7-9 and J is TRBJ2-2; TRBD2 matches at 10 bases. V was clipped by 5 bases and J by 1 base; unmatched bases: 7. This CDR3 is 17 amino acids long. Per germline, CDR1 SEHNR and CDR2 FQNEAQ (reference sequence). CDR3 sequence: CASSNQRGGKNTGELFF. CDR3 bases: TGTGCCAGCAGCAACCAGCGGGGGGGCAAGAACACCGGGGAGCTGTTTTTT.

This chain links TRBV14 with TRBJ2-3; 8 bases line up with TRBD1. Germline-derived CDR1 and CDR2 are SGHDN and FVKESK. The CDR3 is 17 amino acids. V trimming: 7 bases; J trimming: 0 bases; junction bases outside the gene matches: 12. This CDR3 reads CASNALTGASSTDTQYF. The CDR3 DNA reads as TGTGCCAGCAACGCCTTGACAGGGGCGTCCAGCACAGATACGCAGTATTTT. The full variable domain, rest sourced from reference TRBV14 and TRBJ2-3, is EAGVTQFPSHSVIEKGQTVTLRCDPISGHDNLYWYRRVMGKEIKFLLHFVKESKQDESGMPNNRFLAERTGGTYSTLKVQPAELEDSGVYFCASNALTGASSTDTQYFGPGTRLTVL.

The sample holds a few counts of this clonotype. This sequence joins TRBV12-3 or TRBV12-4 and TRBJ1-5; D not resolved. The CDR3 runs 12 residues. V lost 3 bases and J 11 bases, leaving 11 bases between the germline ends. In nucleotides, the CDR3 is TGTGCCAGCAGTTTTTCCGGGATAACCCAGCATTTT. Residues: CASSFSGITQHF.

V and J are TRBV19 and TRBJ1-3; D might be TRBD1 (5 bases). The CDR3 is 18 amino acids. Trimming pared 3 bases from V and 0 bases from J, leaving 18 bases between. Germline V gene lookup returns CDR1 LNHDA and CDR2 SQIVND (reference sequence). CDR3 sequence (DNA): TGTGCCAGTAGTATCTGGAGGGGAGCACAAAACTCTGGAAACACCATATATTTT. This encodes CASSIWRGAQNSGNTIYF. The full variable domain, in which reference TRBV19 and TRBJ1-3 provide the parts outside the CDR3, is DGGITQSPKYLFRKEGQNVTLSCEQNLNHDAMYWYRQDPGQGLRLIYYSQIVNDFQKGDIAEGYSVSREKKESFPLTVTSAQKNPTAFYLCASSIWRGAQNSGNTIYFGEGSWLTVV.

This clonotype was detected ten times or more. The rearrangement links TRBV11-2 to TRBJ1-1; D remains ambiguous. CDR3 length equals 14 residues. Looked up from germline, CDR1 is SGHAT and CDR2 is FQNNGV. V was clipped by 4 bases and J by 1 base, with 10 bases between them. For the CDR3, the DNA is TGTGCCAGCAGCTATATTAGGGCGAACACTGAAGCTTTCTTT. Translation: CASSYIRANTEAFF.